Detailed here is one T cell receptor beta chain. Authors' processing steps: Reference gene primers were amplified, and this amplification served to estimate nucleated cell counts. TCRdb keeps only in-frame clones here, not all; method: immunoSEQ multiplex PCR. V, J and clone size derive from that table, while D and trimming were established from the DNA sequence. The sample has some 200,000 clones; around 90% are singletons. Looked up from germline, CDR1 is MNHNY and CDR2 is SVGAGI (reference sequence). The CDR3 length is 14 residues. V lost 3 bases to trimming and J lost 7 bases, with 13 bases between them. The data were taken from a study of blood T cell repertoires in COVID-19. Participants spanned ages about 18 to 95 years and resided in roughly 22 US areas.

The origin of this receptor is a woman in her 30s who had recovered from COVID-19. Sequenced input: PBMCs or T cells enriched from blood (not recorded which). The chain recombines TRBV6-6 with TRBJ1-5, with D possibly matching TRBD1 (6 bases). CDR3 residues: CASSYSGVGQPQHF. As DNA, the CDR3 is TGTGCCAGCAGTTATTCAGGGGTGGGCCAGCCCCAGCATTTT.